A single sample is the source of the 18 T cell receptor beta chains below, sequenced in a study of T-cell reconstitution after alpha-beta-depleted transplantation in children. Construction of the TCRbeta library involved unique molecular identifiers. TCRdb recomputed calls from the PCR reads with MiXCR, one row per CDR3 protein. The table lists about 580,000 distinct CDR3 sequences, about 23% of them singletons, with 14% in the top ten. The sample consisted of PBMCs, mostly from graft donor cells, taken 360 days after TCRalphabeta/CD19-depleted stem cell transplant. The receptors were sampled from a boy less than two years old who had a stem cell transplant for acute myeloid leukemia, so the T cells may come from the graft donor.

Ten or more counts support this clonotype. The chain joins TRBV28 to TRBJ2-3; 10 nucleotides line up with TRBD1. CDR1 is MDHEN and CDR2 is SYDVKM in the germline V gene. Trimming at V came to 3 bases and at J to 2 bases, leaving 17 bases not matched to a gene. This CDR3 contains 20 residues. This CDR3 reads CASSFSGTGDLSFSTDTQYF. CDR3 DNA: TGTGCCAGCAGTTTCAGTGGGACAGGGGACCTATCGTTTTCCACAGATACGCAGTATTTT.

The rearrangement links TRBV4-2 to TRBJ2-1, with D perhaps given as TRBD1 or TRBD2 (5 bases each). This CDR3 contains 20 residues. The germline V gene has CDR1 LGHNA and CDR2 YNFKEQ. Between the trimmed V and J ends, which lost 2 bases and 5 bases, there was a span of 28 bases. The CDR3 protein is CASSQWGWVSSLMNHNEQFF. CDR3 coding DNA: TGTGCCAGCAGCCAATGGGGGTGGGTGAGCAGCCTAATGAATCACAATGAGCAGTTCTTC.

This clonotype appeared many times. This chain joins TRBV29-1 and TRBJ2-7; unclear D gene. Trimming stripped 5 bases from V and 4 bases from J, with 15 bases between. Germline V lookup: CDR1 SQVTM, CDR2 ANQGSEA. The CDR3 has 13 amino acids. The CDR3 DNA reads as TGCAGCGTTCAGCCAGGCACGCTGTACGAGCAGTACTTC. It translates to CSVQPGTLYEQYF.

The chain links TRBV6-1 to TRBJ2-7; 10 nucleotides match TRBD1. This CDR3 is 15 amino acids long. V shed 3 bases, J shed 3 bases, and the junction held 5 bases outside the gene matches. Per the germline V gene, CDR1 is MNHNS and CDR2 is SASEGT. Here the CDR3 DNA reads TGTGCCAGCAGTGAGTGGGGACAGGGGTACTACGAGCAGTACGTC. Amino acids: CASSEWGQGYYEQYV.

The rearrangement joins TRBV7-2 to TRBJ2-7; D gene uncertain. Germline CDR1 SGHTA, CDR2 FQGNSA. CDR3 length: 14 residues. V lost 5 bases to trimming and J lost 3 bases, with 14 bases between them. CDR3 bases: TGTGCCAGCAGCCCCATGGGTAGTCACTACGAGCAGTACTTC. Translated: CASSPMGSHYEQYF.

The DNA of the CDR3 is TGCAGTGCTAGTTACGGGGTTTTGGACGGGCGGTACTTC. This encodes CSASYGVLDGRYF. The chain couples TRBV20-1 to TRBJ2-7; D possibly corresponds to TRBD2 (5 bases). Trimming removed 3 bases at V and 12 bases at J, with 21 bases between. Germline V gives CDR1 DFQATT, CDR2 SNEGSKA (reference sequence). CDR3 length equals 13 residues.

This clonotype was picked up a small number of times. V is TRBV5-6 and J is TRBJ2-1; D remains ambiguous. This CDR3 contains 14 residues. V lost 0 bases and J lost 3, with 7 bases in between. Germline CDR1 reads SGHDT; CDR2 reads YYEEEE. CDR3 amino acids: CASSLDTGYNEQFF. The CDR3 DNA is TGTGCCAGCAGCTTGGATACGGGCTACAATGAGCAGTTCTTC.

This clonotype was observed a few times. This chain joins TRBV12-3 or TRBV12-4 and TRBJ1-3; D remains ambiguous. Trimming shortened V by 5 bases and J by 2 bases, and 19 bases separated the two germline ends. This CDR3 has 17 residues. DNA of the CDR3: TGTGCCAGCAGTGACTTGATTAGTCCCACACCTGGAAACACCATATATTTT. It encodes CASSDLISPTPGNTIYF.

The chain couples TRBV7-9 to TRBJ2-1; 12 positions agree with TRBD2. Looked up from germline, CDR1 is SEHNR and CDR2 is FQNEAQ (reference sequence). The CDR3 is 14 amino acids. The ends lost 10 bases at V and 5 bases at J; junction bases unmatched: 6. The CDR3 DNA follows: TGTGCCACTTCCCCTAGCGGGGGGGACAATGAGCAGTTCTTC. It yields the protein CATSPSGGDNEQFF.

The table lists this clonotype with many counts. The V call is TRBV4-3, the J call TRBJ1-2; 7 bases match TRBD1. The V and J ends lost 0 bases and 8 bases, in that order; junction bases with no gene match: 6. The CDR3 is 14 amino acids. The germline V gene has CDR1 LGHNA and CDR2 YSLEER. CDR3 sequence (DNA): TGCGCCAGCAGCCAAGAACACAGGGGCGGGGGCTACACCTTC. Protein product: CASSQEHRGGGYTF.

In this sample, this clonotype turned up a few times. The chain links TRBV15 to TRBJ2-7; no clear D gene. V was cut by 1 base and J by 1 base, with 2 bases left in between. Germline assignment: CDR1 LNHNV and CDR2 YYDKDF (reference sequence). The CDR3 covers 12 residues. The CDR3 region is CATSRGSYEQYV. The CDR3 region has the DNA TGTGCCACCAGCAGAGGGTCCTACGAGCAGTACGTC.

This clonotype was seen more than once but under ten times. The rearrangement links TRBV11-2 to TRBJ1-1; D possibly corresponds to TRBD1 (6 bases). This CDR3 contains 14 residues. In germline, CDR1 is SGHAT, CDR2 FQNNGV. V was clipped by 4 bases and J by 1 base, with 10 bases between them. The CDR3 nucleotides read TGTGCCAGCAGCTCAAGAGGGGGGAACACTGAAGCTTTCTTT. This gives the protein CASSSRGGNTEAFF.

This clonotype appeared a few times. The gene calls are TRBV20-1 and TRBJ2-3; 7 positions agree with TRBD2. CDR1 DFQATT and CDR2 SNEGSKA come from the germline V gene (reference sequence). This CDR3 is built from 17 residues. V was pared by 3 bases and J by 2 bases, with 14 bases of the junction left unmatched. The CDR3 region is CSASSGTSGAYTDTQYF. The DNA for the CDR3 is TGCAGTGCTAGCTCTGGGACGAGCGGGGCTTACACAGATACGCAGTATTTT.

This clonotype has just a few counts. CDR3 region: CSARRTGSTGELFF. The CDR3 bases are TGCAGTGCCCGAAGGACAGGGAGCACCGGGGAGCTGTTTTTT. This sequence joins TRBV20-1 and TRBJ2-2; 8 nucleotides align to TRBD1. The CDR3 totals 14 residues. CDR1 and CDR2 from the germline V gene are DFQATT and SNEGSKA (reference sequence). Trimming at V came to 6 bases and at J to 4 bases, leaving 7 bases not matched to a gene.

This clonotype was seen many times. The chain combines TRBV7-2 with TRBJ1-1, with 8 bases fitting TRBD1. This CDR3 has 14 amino acids. CDR1 and CDR2 from the germline V gene are SGHTA and FQGNSA. J gave up 0 bases and V 10 bases, and 7 bases lay outside the gene matches. The chain's CDR3 is CAIRQGFMNTEAFF. The CDR3 DNA sequence: TGTGCCATTAGACAGGGGTTCATGAACACTGAAGCTTTCTTT.

The chain uses TRBV9 and TRBJ1-6; D is unclear. Germline V CDR1 and CDR2: SGDLS, YYNGEE. The CDR3 has 14 amino acids. V was shortened by 0 bases and J by 6 bases, with 7 bases between the two germline ends. As DNA, the CDR3 is TGTGCCAGCAGCGTAGAGGTCGGTAATTCACCCCTCCACTTT. This gives the protein CASSVEVGNSPLHF. The variable domain in full, completed from reference TRBV9 and TRBJ1-6, reads DSGVTQTPKHLITATGQRVTLRCSPRSGDLSVYWYQQSLDQGLQFLIQYYNGEERAKGNILERFSAQQFPDLHSELNLSSLELGDSALYFCASSVEVGNSPLHFGNGTRLTVT.

This chain uses TRBV5-1 with TRBJ2-5; D perhaps matches TRBD1 (6 bases). Trimming pared 4 bases from V and 7 bases from J, leaving 20 bases between. Looked up from germline, CDR1 is SGHRS and CDR2 is YFSETQ. The CDR3 covers 15 residues. The CDR3 is CASSVTGTPSGTQYF. As DNA, the CDR3 is TGCGCCAGCAGCGTAACCGGGACACCGTCAGGGACCCAGTACTTC.

The genes are TRBV11-1 and TRBJ2-5; TRBD2 agrees at 11 bases. J lost 2 bases, V lost 2 bases, and 10 bases had no gene match. The germline V gene encodes CDR1 SGHAT and CDR2 FQDESV (reference sequence). This CDR3 is built from 18 residues. The CDR3 is CASSLTHRGTSGQETQYF. CDR3 in DNA: TGTGCCAGCAGCTTAACGCACCGGGGGACTAGCGGTCAAGAGACCCAGTACTTC.